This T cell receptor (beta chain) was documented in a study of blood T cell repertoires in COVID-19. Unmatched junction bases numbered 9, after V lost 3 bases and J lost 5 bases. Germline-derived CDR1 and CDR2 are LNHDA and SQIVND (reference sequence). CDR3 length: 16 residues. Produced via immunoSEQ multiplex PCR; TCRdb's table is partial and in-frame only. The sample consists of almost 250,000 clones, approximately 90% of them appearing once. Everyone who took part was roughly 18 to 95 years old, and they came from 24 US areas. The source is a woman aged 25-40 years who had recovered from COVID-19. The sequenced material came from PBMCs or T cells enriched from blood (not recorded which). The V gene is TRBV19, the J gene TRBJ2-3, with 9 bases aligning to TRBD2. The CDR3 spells CASSIVTSGNRDTQYF. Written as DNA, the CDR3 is TGTGCCAGTAGTATTGTGACTAGCGGAAACAGAGATACGCAGTATTTT.